This TCR beta chain was sequenced in a study of shared clonotypes between healthy human individuals. The assay was immunoSEQ multiplex PCR, and TCRdb's table has in-frame clones only and misses some. The repertoire includes roughly 2.2 million clones, over 90% of them detected once, and around 0.4% sits in the top ten. The CDR3 consists of 15 residues. Trimming removed 4 bases from V and 6 bases from J; junction bases left unmatched: 10. Germline CDR1 SGHDT, CDR2 YYEEEE. Material for sequencing was naive CD4+ T cells from PBMCs. The subset here: CD45RA+ positively selected. This chain joins TRBV5-6 and TRBJ1-2; 9 positions agree with TRBD1. The sequence derives from a man between 18 and 29 years old in good health. Some clones in this sample may be carry-over from other donors' samples. Written as DNA, the CDR3 is TGTGCCAGCAGCGGGGGACAGGGTGTATGGGATGGCTACACCTTC. Amino acid sequence: CASSGGQGVWDGYTF.